This T cell receptor (beta chain) was identified in a study of T-cell reconstitution after alpha-beta-depleted transplantation in children. Germline CDR1 and CDR2: SGHRS and YFSETQ. The CDR3 runs to 18 residues. The trim removed 0 bases at V and 0 bases at J, leaving 3 bases unmatched. The study's findings and limits: Recipient T cells and thymic progenitors that survived gave rise to the high TCRbeta diversity observed at day 60 in some patients. By about two months after transplant, alpha-beta T cells reportedly arose from several hundred graft clones that had expanded. T-cell counts and diversity were attributed mostly to newly produced T cells one year after transplant.

Turning to this clonotype: Antigen specificity is unknown.

Unique molecular identifiers were incorporated during preparation of the TCRbeta library. Each CDR3 protein is one row after TCRdb ran MiXCR on the PCR reads. Of 350,000 to 500,000 distinct CDR3 sequences listed, roughly two fifths were seen once; the top ten hold around 29%. The receptor's source is a girl aged 2 to 9 with aplastic anemia, due to receive a stem cell transplant. The chain has TRBV5-1 and TRBJ2-3; 14 bases are shared with TRBD2. The sample consisted of PBMCs, taken before TCRalphabeta/CD19-depleted stem cell transplant. CDR3: CASSLGLAGGPSTDTQYF. The DNA of the CDR3 is TGCGCCAGCAGCTTGGGACTAGCGGGAGGGCCAAGCACAGATACGCAGTATTTT.